A single sample gave rise to the 16 T cell receptor beta chains below, sequenced in a study of blood T cell repertoires in COVID-19. Generated by immunoSEQ multiplex PCR, the TCRdb table keeps only in-frame clones and is missing some. The repertoire holds 300,000 to 500,000 clones, with around 90% as singletons. Sequenced: PBMCs or T cells enriched from blood (not recorded which). The receptors derive from a middle-aged woman with acute COVID-19.

V and J are TRBV9 and TRBJ1-1; D not resolved. CDR1 and CDR2 (germline): SGDLS, YYNGEE. Trimming removed 2 bases from V and 1 base from J, with 12 bases in between. The CDR3 sequence is 15 residues long. CDR3 nucleotides: TGTGCCAGCAGCGTCGAGGGTCGGGGGAACACTGAAGCTTTCTTT. It translates to CASSVEGRGNTEAFF.

V usage is TRBV5-4 and J usage is TRBJ1-1; D is unclear. V was trimmed by 0 bases and J by 7 bases, leaving 13 bases between them. The CDR3 extends over 14 amino acids. The germline CDR1 and CDR2 sequences are SGHNT and YYREEE (reference sequence). CDR3: CASSLDTILSEAFF. In DNA, the CDR3 is TGTGCCAGCAGCTTGGACACGATCCTCAGTGAAGCTTTCTTT.

The chain couples TRBV9 to TRBJ1-1; D unclear. Per the germline V gene, CDR1 is SGDLS and CDR2 is YYNGEE. The CDR3 is made up of 14 amino acids. V was trimmed by 0 bases and J by 3 bases, leaving 9 bases between them. The CDR3 DNA follows: TGTGCCAGCAGCGTAGTGAGGGCCGACACTGAAGCTTTCTTT. This translates into CASSVVRADTEAFF. The full variable domain, rest sourced from reference TRBV9 and TRBJ1-1, is DSGVTQTPKHLITATGQRVTLRCSPRSGDLSVYWYQQSLDQGLQFLIQYYNGEERAKGNILERFSAQQFPDLHSELNLSSLELGDSALYFCASSVVRADTEAFFGQGTRLTVV.

The rearrangement links TRBV18 to TRBJ2-6; 10 nucleotides match TRBD1. The CDR3 runs 16 residues. V lost 6 bases to trimming and J lost 4 bases; unmatched junction nucleotides: 6. Germline-derived CDR1 and CDR2 are KGHSH and LQKENI. CDR3 coding DNA: TGTGCCAGCTCGTGGGACAGGGGATCGGGGGCCAACGTCCTGACTTTC. As protein: CASSWDRGSGANVLTF.

This sequence joins TRBV18 and TRBJ1-4, with 8 positions matching TRBD1. The CDR3 sequence is 15 residues long. In germline, CDR1 is KGHSH, CDR2 LQKENI. V gave up 6 bases and J gave up 0 bases; unmatched junction bases: 3. Here the CDR3 DNA reads TGTGCCAGCTCCCAACAGGGGGCAACTAATGAAAAACTGTTTTTT. This gives the protein CASSQQGATNEKLFF.

The DNA for the CDR3 is TGTGCCAGCAGCTTAACCAGAAACCTAGCCAAAAACATTCAGTACTTC. The encoded protein is CASSLTRNLAKNIQYF. This chain joins TRBV7-2 and TRBJ2-4; no clear D gene. Trimming removed 2 bases at V and 0 bases at J, with 11 bases between. The CDR3 is made up of 16 amino acids. Germline assignment: CDR1 SGHTA and CDR2 FQGNSA.

The chain recombines TRBV7-2 with TRBJ2-3; perhaps TRBD2 as D (6 bases). V shed 8 bases and J shed 0 bases, with 15 bases lying between them. This CDR3 spans 15 amino acids. The V gene's germline CDR1 is SGHTA and CDR2 FQGNSA. In DNA, the CDR3 is TGTGCCAGCGAGGGCGGGGACCTTAGCACAGATACGCAGTATTTT. This sequence encodes CASEGGDLSTDTQYF.

This clone was observed a few times. This sequence joins TRBV20-1 and TRBJ1-2, with D unresolved. CDR3 length: 11 amino acids. Germline V gene data show CDR1 as DFQATT and CDR2 as SNEGSKA (reference sequence). With 7 bases removed from V and 4 bases from J, the gap between germline ends came to 10 bases. The CDR3 here is CSVGEIYGYTF. The CDR3 DNA reads TGCAGTGTTGGGGAGATCTATGGCTACACCTTC.

The chain carries TRBV11-2 and TRBJ2-3; D is perhaps TRBD2 (6 bases). CDR1 is SGHAT, CDR2 FQNNGV, per germline. CDR3 length: 13 residues. The germline V and J ends were trimmed by 5 bases and 6 bases, with 12 bases remaining between them. The CDR3 protein is CASSVDYSDTQYF. Written as DNA, the CDR3 is TGTGCCAGCAGCGTGGACTATTCGGATACGCAGTATTTT.

This rearrangement joins TRBV4-1 to TRBJ1-3; the match to TRBD1 covers 8 bases. The CDR3 contains 15 residues. V dropped 4 bases and J dropped 6; count of bases not matched to a gene: 8. Looked up from germline, CDR1 is MGHRA and CDR2 is YSYEKL. The CDR3 spells CASSLGQGFVNTIYF. The CDR3 coding sequence is TGCGCCAGCAGCCTCGGACAGGGTTTTGTAAACACCATATATTTT.

The chain is built from TRBV7-9 and TRBJ1-1; TRBD1 might be the D (6 bases). Germline-derived CDR1 and CDR2 are SEHNR and FQNEAQ (reference sequence). V lost 3 bases to trimming and J lost 4 bases, with 12 bases between them. The CDR3 consists of 14 residues. CDR3 sequence: CASSLGGGATEAFF. The CDR3 DNA reads as TGTGCCAGCAGCTTGGGCGGGGGGGCCACTGAAGCTTTCTTT.

The genes are TRBV2 and TRBJ1-2, with 7 bases lining up with TRBD1. The germline V gene encodes CDR1 SNHLY and CDR2 FYNNEI. V lost 7 bases, J lost 4 bases, and 9 bases stayed unmatched. This CDR3 spans 14 amino acids. Here the CDR3 DNA reads TGTGCCAGCACTCAAAATCGGGACAGCTATGGCTACACCTTC. Its protein product is CASTQNRDSYGYTF. Full variable domain (rest looked up from reference TRBV2 and TRBJ1-2): EPEVTQTPSHQVTQMGQEVILRCVPISNHLYFYWYRQILGQKVEFLVSFYNNEISEKSEIFDDQFSVERPDGSNFTLKIRSTKLEDSAMYFCASTQNRDSYGYTFGSGTRLTVV.

This clone was picked up one time. The chain uses TRBV12-3 or TRBV12-4 and TRBJ1-2, with D perhaps matching TRBD1 (5 bases). V gave up 7 bases and J gave up 6 bases, with 15 bases separating them. This CDR3 region has 13 residues. The CDR3 spells CASIPLSGDGYTF. The CDR3 region has the DNA TGTGCCAGCATCCCGCTGTCGGGGGATGGCTACACCTTC.

The genes are TRBV11-2 and TRBJ2-7; 11 bases fit TRBD1. This CDR3 is 15 amino acids long. V lost 4 bases, J lost 0 bases, and 2 bases stayed unmatched. Per germline, CDR1 SGHAT and CDR2 FQNNGV. The CDR3 reads CASSSDRGPSYEQYF. The CDR3 DNA reads TGTGCCAGCAGCTCGGACAGGGGGCCCTCCTACGAGCAGTACTTC.

V is TRBV19 and J is TRBJ1-5, with a possible D match to TRBD1 (5 bases). The CDR3 totals 15 residues. V shed 0 bases and J shed 6 bases, with 12 bases lying between them. CDR1 and CDR2 from the germline V gene are LNHDA and SQIVND (reference sequence). The CDR3 region is CASSIDPTGGQPQHF. In nucleotides, the CDR3 is TGTGCCAGTAGTATAGATCCCACCGGGGGTCAGCCCCAGCATTTT.

The chain joins TRBV18 to TRBJ1-4; D is possibly TRBD1 (6 bases). This CDR3 is 14 amino acids long. From germline, CDR1 is KGHSH and CDR2 LQKENI. V dropped 2 bases and J dropped 8 bases, with 12 bases sitting between them. CDR3 sequence (DNA): TGTGCCAGCTCACCAAAGGCAGGGGAGGAAAAACTGTTTTTT. It yields the protein CASSPKAGEEKLFF.